The 20 T cell receptor beta chains below come from one sample, sequenced in a study of blood T cell repertoires in COVID-19. Clones were sequenced by immunoSEQ multiplex PCR, and TCRdb holds only the in-frame ones, with some missing. This sample has about 150,000 clones; more than 75% occur once, and the top ten carry more than 2%. Sample: peripheral blood. These receptors all stem from a man between 70 and 80 years old with acute or convalescent COVID-19.

The genes are TRBV19 and TRBJ1-2; D gene ambiguous. The V and J ends lost 3 bases and 5 bases respectively, with 13 bases between them. The CDR3 sequence is 14 residues long. Germline CDR1 is LNHDA and CDR2 is SQIVND (reference sequence). Written as DNA, the CDR3 is TGTGCCAGTAGTATTGGCTCGACATCATATGGCTACACCTTC. Translation: CASSIGSTSYGYTF. Complete variable domain (other parts from reference TRBV19 and TRBJ1-2): DGGITQSPKYLFRKEGQNVTLSCEQNLNHDAMYWYRQDPGQGLRLIYYSQIVNDFQKGDIAEGYSVSREKKESFPLTVTSAQKNPTAFYLCASSIGSTSYGYTFGSGTRLTVV.

The rearrangement joins TRBV3-1 (or the pseudogene TRBV3-2) to TRBJ2-1; 7 positions agree with TRBD2. Germline V gene sequence: CDR1 LGHDT, CDR2 YNNKEL (reference sequence). This CDR3 has 15 amino acids. After removal of 1 base from V and 3 bases from J, the junction contained 3 bases not matched to a gene. CDR3 in DNA: TGTGCCAGCAGCCAAGGGGCTAGCGGCTACAATGAGCAGTTCTTC. This sequence encodes CASSQGASGYNEQFF.

V is TRBV19 and J is TRBJ2-6, with D possibly TRBD1 on 6 matching bases. The CDR3 totals 15 residues. Deletions cut 10 bases from V and 0 bases from J, with 13 bases between. CDR1 and CDR2 from the germline V gene are LNHDA and SQIVND (reference sequence). CDR3 region: CATQDRYSGANVLTF. For the CDR3, the DNA is TGTGCCACCCAAGACAGGTACTCTGGGGCCAACGTCCTGACTTTC.

J is TRBJ1-4 and V is TRBV5-4; 9 positions agree with TRBD1. Trimming at V came to 4 bases and at J to 8 bases, leaving 6 bases not matched to a gene. The CDR3 consists of 14 residues. The germline V gene encodes CDR1 SGHNT and CDR2 YYREEE (reference sequence). CDR3 region: CASSPGQGTEKLFF. The DNA of the CDR3 is TGTGCCAGCAGCCCCGGACAGGGGACCGAAAAACTGTTTTTT. The whole variable domain, remainder taken from reference TRBV5-4 and TRBJ1-4, is ETGVTQSPTHLIKTRGQQVTLRCSSQSGHNTVSWYQQALGQGPQFIFQYYREEENGRGNFPPRFSGLQFPNYSSELNVNALELDDSALYLCASSPGQGTEKLFFGSGTQLSVL.

This clone was recorded a few times. This chain joins TRBV5-3 and TRBJ1-5; a possible D gene is TRBD1 (5 bases). TRBV5-3 is recorded as an ORF, its role being uncertain. The CDR3 length is 15 residues. V dropped 4 bases and J dropped 3 bases, with 14 bases sitting between them. CDR3 bases: TGTGCCAGAAGCCCGAGGAAGGGGATCAATCAGCCCCAGCATTTT. Its translation: CARSPRKGINQPQHF.

The V gene is TRBV18, the J gene TRBJ1-1; TRBD1 might be the D (5 bases). The CDR3 totals 13 residues. With 4 bases removed from V and 6 bases from J, the gap between germline ends came to 12 bases. In germline, CDR1 is KGHSH, CDR2 LQKENI. In DNA form, the CDR3 reads TGTGCCAGCTCACGTGACAGCGGGGCTGAAGCTTTCTTT. This encodes CASSRDSGAEAFF.

The chain recombines TRBV4-2 with TRBJ2-5; 10 bases fit TRBD2. Trimming at V came to 1 base and at J to 1 base, leaving 3 bases not matched to a gene. This CDR3 spans 16 amino acids. Germline CDR1 reads LGHNA; CDR2 reads YNFKEQ. CDR3: CASSQGSGGAQETQYF. DNA for the CDR3: TGTGCCAGCAGCCAAGGGAGCGGGGGGGCCCAAGAGACCCAGTACTTC.

This clone was recorded only once. V gene TRBV2 combines with J gene TRBJ2-1, with TRBD2 as a possible D gene (5 bases). Trimming cost V 2 bases and J 8 bases, with 7 bases left between them. Germline V CDR1 and CDR2: SNHLY, FYNNEI. The CDR3 runs 12 residues. The CDR3 region is CASSELEDEQFF. CDR3 sequence (DNA): TGTGCCAGCAGTGAATTGGAGGATGAGCAGTTCTTC.

The chain joins TRBV7-8 to TRBJ1-5; perhaps TRBD1 as D (5 bases). Trimming cost V 5 bases and J 0 bases, with 11 bases left between them. This CDR3 is built from 15 residues. Per germline, CDR1 SGHVS and CDR2 FQNEAQ. The CDR3: CASSRGAGSNQPQHF. The CDR3 DNA is TGTGCCAGCAGCCGAGGGGCGGGTAGCAATCAGCCCCAGCATTTT.

CDR3 sequence: CAISESKGDFYEQYF. CDR3 sequence (DNA): TGTGCCATCAGTGAGTCGAAGGGGGATTTCTACGAGCAGTACTTC. The chain is built from TRBV10-3 and TRBJ2-7; the D gene is possibly TRBD1 (6 bases). The CDR3 totals 15 residues. V was cut by 0 bases and J by 3 bases, with 12 bases left in between. Per germline, CDR1 ENHRY and CDR2 SYGVKD.

The chain uses TRBV5-6 and TRBJ1-3; D gene uncertain. The germline V and J ends were trimmed by 5 bases and 0 bases, with 9 bases remaining between them. Germline CDR1 is SGHDT and CDR2 is YYEEEE. The CDR3 consists of 14 residues. CDR3 region: CASRVIGSGNTIYF. CDR3 DNA: TGTGCCAGCAGGGTCATCGGCTCTGGAAACACCATATATTTT.

V gene TRBV28 combines with J gene TRBJ2-7, with D possibly being TRBD2 (6 bases). Trimming took 0 bases from V and 6 from J, leaving 18 bases between them. CDR3 length: 16 amino acids. Per germline, CDR1 MDHEN and CDR2 SYDVKM. The CDR3 DNA is TGTGCCAGCAGTTTATGGGGGGTAGGATGGCGGGGCGAGCAGTACTTC. Its protein is CASSLWGVGWRGEQYF.

The rearrangement links TRBV4-2 to TRBJ2-1; the match to TRBD2 covers 14 bases. Per germline, CDR1 LGHNA and CDR2 YNFKEQ. The V and J ends lost 0 bases and 9 bases, in that order; junction bases with no gene match: 4. The CDR3 consists of 16 residues. CDR3 sequence reads: CASSQEGLAGGGEQFF. The DNA of the CDR3 is TGTGCCAGCAGCCAAGAAGGACTAGCGGGGGGTGGTGAGCAGTTCTTC.

The rearrangement uses TRBV4-1 and TRBJ2-2; D is possibly TRBD2 (5 bases). Trimming left V 5 bases short and J 2 bases short, with 9 bases between. The CDR3 loop spans 14 amino acids. The germline gives CDR1 MGHRA, CDR2 YSYEKL. CDR3 sequence reads: CASSRSGNTGELFF. The CDR3 DNA reads as TGCGCCAGCAGCAGGAGCGGCAACACCGGGGAGCTGTTTTTT.

The chain has TRBV12-2 and TRBJ1-1. TRBV12-2 is listed as a pseudogene. The CDR3 runs to 16 residues. CDR3 in amino acids: CASRLPEGRGFPEAFF. The CDR3 DNA follows: TGTGCAAGTCGCTTACCGGAGGGAAGGGGTTTCCCTGAAGCTTTCTTT.

The chain carries TRBV6-5 and TRBJ1-2; 10 nucleotides agree with TRBD1. V gave up 7 bases and J gave up 4 bases; unmatched junction bases: 9. Germline-derived CDR1 and CDR2 are MNHEY and SVGAGI. This CDR3 is 15 amino acids long. The CDR3 reads CASTNRGQGTYGYTF. For the CDR3, the DNA is TGTGCCAGCACCAACAGGGGACAGGGGACCTATGGCTACACCTTC.

This sequence joins TRBV5-1 and TRBJ2-3; D might be TRBD1 (5 bases). V was clipped by 4 bases and J by 0 bases, with 21 bases between them. CDR1 and CDR2 from the germline V gene are SGHRS and YFSETQ. This CDR3 has 18 residues. The CDR3 DNA is TGCGCCAGCAGCACCTCAGCTGGGGCAGGGTTGAGCACAGATACGCAGTATTTT. It specifies CASSTSAGAGLSTDTQYF. Filled out from reference TRBV5-1 and TRBJ2-3, the complete variable domain reads KAGVTQTPRYLIKTRGQQVTLSCSPISGHRSVSWYQQTPGQGLQFLFEYFSETQRNKGNFPGRFSGRQFSNSRSEMNVSTLELGDSALYLCASSTSAGAGLSTDTQYFGPGTRLTVL.

The chain employs TRBV18 and TRBJ1-5; weak D call: TRBD1 (5 bases). The CDR3 contains 14 residues. Germline loops: CDR1 KGHSH, CDR2 LQKENI. V was shortened by 6 bases and J by 5 bases, with 14 bases between the two germline ends. The CDR3 DNA reads TGTGCCAGCTCTTCCGGGGGTCTCCATCAGCCCCAGCATTTT. Protein: CASSSGGLHQPQHF.

The chain joins TRBV3-1 (or the pseudogene TRBV3-2) to TRBJ1-4, with D perhaps TRBD1 (6 bases). CDR1 LGHDT and CDR2 YNNKEL come from the germline V gene (reference sequence). Trimming stripped 1 base from V and 7 bases from J, with 13 bases between. This CDR3 has 15 amino acids. The CDR3 loop reads CASSQATGWGEKLFF. CDR3 nucleotide sequence: TGTGCCAGCAGCCAAGCAACAGGGTGGGGTGAAAAACTGTTTTTT.

The chain uses TRBV15 and TRBJ2-7; TRBD1 might be the D (5 bases). The V end lost 0 bases, the J end lost 3 bases, and 15 bases lay between the germline ends. Germline-derived CDR1 and CDR2 are LNHNV and YYDKDF (reference sequence). The CDR3 covers 16 residues. This CDR3 is CATSREANRISYEQYF. CDR3 sequence (DNA): TGTGCCACCAGCAGAGAGGCGAACAGGATAAGCTACGAGCAGTACTTC.